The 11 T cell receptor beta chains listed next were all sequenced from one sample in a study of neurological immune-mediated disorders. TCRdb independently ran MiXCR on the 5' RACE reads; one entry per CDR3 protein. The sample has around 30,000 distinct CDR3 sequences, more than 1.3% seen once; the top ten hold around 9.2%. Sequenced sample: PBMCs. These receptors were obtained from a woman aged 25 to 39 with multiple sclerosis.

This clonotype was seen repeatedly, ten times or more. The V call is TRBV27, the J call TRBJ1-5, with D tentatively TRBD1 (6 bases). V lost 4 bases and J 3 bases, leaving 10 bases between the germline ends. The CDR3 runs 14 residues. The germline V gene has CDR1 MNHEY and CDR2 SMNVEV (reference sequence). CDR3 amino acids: CASSSGQLNQPQHF. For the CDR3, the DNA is TGTGCCAGCAGTTCCGGACAGCTCAATCAGCCCCAGCATTTT.

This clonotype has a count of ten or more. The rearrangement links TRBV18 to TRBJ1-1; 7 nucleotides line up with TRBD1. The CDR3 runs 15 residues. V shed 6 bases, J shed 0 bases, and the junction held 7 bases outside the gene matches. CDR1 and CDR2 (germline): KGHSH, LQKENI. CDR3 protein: CASSRTGGLNTEAFF. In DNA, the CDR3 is TGTGCCAGCTCGCGGACAGGCGGACTGAACACTGAAGCTTTCTTT.

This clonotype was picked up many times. The CDR3 is CASSLLGGDTGELFF. The CDR3, as DNA: TGCGCCAGCAGCTTGCTGGGTGGGGACACCGGGGAGCTGTTTTTT. V and J are TRBV5-1 and TRBJ2-2; no definite D call. The CDR3 has 15 amino acids. Per germline, CDR1 SGHRS and CDR2 YFSETQ. Trimming took 1 base from V and 3 from J, leaving 10 bases between them.

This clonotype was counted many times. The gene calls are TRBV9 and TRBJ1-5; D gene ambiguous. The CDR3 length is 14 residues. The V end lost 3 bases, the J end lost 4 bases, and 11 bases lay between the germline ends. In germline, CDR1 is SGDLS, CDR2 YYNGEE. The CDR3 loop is CASSGSRGNQPQHF. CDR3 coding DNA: TGTGCCAGCAGCGGATCACGGGGAAATCAGCCCCAGCATTTT.

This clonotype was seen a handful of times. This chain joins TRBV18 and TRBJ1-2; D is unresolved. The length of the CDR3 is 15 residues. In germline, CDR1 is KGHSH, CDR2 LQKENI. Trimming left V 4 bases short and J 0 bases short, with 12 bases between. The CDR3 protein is CASSLGPRANYGYTF. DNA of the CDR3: TGTGCCAGCTCACTCGGACCGAGAGCTAACTATGGCTACACCTTC.

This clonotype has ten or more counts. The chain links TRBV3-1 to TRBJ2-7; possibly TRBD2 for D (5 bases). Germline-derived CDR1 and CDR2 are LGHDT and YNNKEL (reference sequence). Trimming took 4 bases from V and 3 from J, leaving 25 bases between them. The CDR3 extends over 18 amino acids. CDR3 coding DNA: TGTGCCAGCAGCCGGGAACTAGTTAAACCCTTCGGATGCTACGAGCAGTACTTC. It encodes CASSRELVKPFGCYEQYF.

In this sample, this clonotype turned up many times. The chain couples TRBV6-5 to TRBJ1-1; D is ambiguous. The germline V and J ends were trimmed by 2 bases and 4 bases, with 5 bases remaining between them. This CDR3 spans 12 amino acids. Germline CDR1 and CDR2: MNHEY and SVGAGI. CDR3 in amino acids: CASSYPVTEAFF. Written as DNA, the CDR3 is TGTGCCAGCAGTTACCCAGTCACTGAAGCTTTCTTT.

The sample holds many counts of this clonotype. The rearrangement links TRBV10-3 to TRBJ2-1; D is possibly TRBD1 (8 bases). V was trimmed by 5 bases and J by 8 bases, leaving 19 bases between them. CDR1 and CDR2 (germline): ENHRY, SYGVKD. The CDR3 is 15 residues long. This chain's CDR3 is CAISQTGEGYDEQFF. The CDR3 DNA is TGTGCCATCAGTCAGACAGGGGAGGGGTACGATGAGCAGTTCTTC.

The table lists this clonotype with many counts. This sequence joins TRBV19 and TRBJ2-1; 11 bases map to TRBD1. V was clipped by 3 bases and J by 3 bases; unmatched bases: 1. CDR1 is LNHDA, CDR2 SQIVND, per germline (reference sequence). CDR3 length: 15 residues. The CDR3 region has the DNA TGTGCCAGTAGTATGGGGACAGGGGGCTACAATGAGCAGTTCTTC. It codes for CASSMGTGGYNEQFF.

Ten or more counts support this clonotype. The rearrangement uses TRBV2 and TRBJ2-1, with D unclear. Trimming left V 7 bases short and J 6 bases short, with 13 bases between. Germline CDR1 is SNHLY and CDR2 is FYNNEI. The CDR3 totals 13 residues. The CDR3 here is CASNRLVGNEQFF. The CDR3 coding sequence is TGTGCCAGCAACCGTCTAGTGGGCAATGAGCAGTTCTTC.

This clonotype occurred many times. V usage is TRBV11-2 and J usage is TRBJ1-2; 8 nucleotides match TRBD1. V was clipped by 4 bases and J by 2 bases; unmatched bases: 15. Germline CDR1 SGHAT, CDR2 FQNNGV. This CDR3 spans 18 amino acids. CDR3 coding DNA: TGTGCCAGCAGCTCTCTCCGGGACAGGCGACGATACAACTATGGCTACACCTTC. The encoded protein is CASSSLRDRRRYNYGYTF.